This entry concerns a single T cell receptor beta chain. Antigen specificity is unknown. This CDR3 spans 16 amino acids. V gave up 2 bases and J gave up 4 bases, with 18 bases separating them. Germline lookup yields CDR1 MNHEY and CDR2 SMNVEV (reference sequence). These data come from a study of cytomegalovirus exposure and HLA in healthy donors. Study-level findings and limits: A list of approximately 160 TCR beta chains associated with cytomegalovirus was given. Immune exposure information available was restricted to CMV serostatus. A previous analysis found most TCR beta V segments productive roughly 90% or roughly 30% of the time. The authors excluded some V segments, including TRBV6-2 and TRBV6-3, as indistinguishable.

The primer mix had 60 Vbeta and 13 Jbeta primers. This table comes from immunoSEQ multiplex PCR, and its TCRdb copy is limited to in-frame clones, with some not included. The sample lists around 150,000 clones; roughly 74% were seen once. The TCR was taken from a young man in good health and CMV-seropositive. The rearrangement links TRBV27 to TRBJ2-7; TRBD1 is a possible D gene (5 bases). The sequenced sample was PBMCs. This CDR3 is CASSLDSARNLYEQYF. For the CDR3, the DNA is TGTGCCAGCAGTTTAGACAGCGCGCGGAACCTTTACGAGCAGTACTTC.